The rows below give T cell receptor beta chains drawn from one sample of a study of shared clonotypes between healthy human individuals. The protocol was immunoSEQ multiplex PCR, while the TCRdb copy is restricted to in-frame clones and leaves out a portion. The table includes roughly 2.2 million clones, approximately 95% detected once. The sequenced material came from naive CD4+ T cells from PBMCs. These receptor sequences come from a man in his late teens or twenties in good health. Some clones in this sample may be carry-over from other donors' samples. The CDR3 runs from the conserved cysteine through the conserved F or W. The D gene is left open where the match is weak. A row's size may be missing; if present it is once, few, many or a size class.

CDR3aa: CASSDTGINQPQHF; CDR3nt: TGTGCCAGCAGCGACACAGGGATCAATCAGCCCCAGCATTTT; j_gene: TRBJ1-5; d_gene: .; v_gene: TRBV9; abundance: few
CDR3aa: CASSPLGSDQPQHF; CDR3nt: TGTGCCAGCTCACCATTGGGGAGCGATCAGCCCCAGCATTTT; j_gene: TRBJ1-5; d_gene: .; v_gene: TRBV18; abundance: .
CDR3aa: CASSPGDSSDQETQYF; CDR3nt: TGTGCCAGCAGCCCCGGAGACTCTTCGGACCAAGAGACCCAGTACTTC; j_gene: TRBJ2-5; d_gene: .; v_gene: TRBV5-8; abundance: .
CDR3aa: CASRGTSYYNEQFF; CDR3nt: TGTGCCAGCAGAGGGACTAGCTACTACAATGAGCAGTTCTTC; j_gene: TRBJ2-1; d_gene: TRBD2; v_gene: TRBV6-1; abundance: .
CDR3aa: CASIPGGGRGVAWTEAFF; CDR3nt: TGTGCCAGCATCCCAGGGGGCGGAAGAGGAGTCGCTTGGACTGAAGCTTTCTTT; j_gene: TRBJ1-1; d_gene: .; v_gene: TRBV21-1; abundance: .
CDR3aa: CSAGLAHEQFF; CDR3nt: TGCAGCGCGGGACTAGCCCATGAGCAGTTCTTC; j_gene: TRBJ2-1; d_gene: TRBD2; v_gene: TRBV29-1; abundance: .
CDR3aa: CASSPSGTSGRVSYNEQFF; CDR3nt: TGTGCCAGCAGCCCGTCCGGGACTAGCGGGAGGGTTTCCTACAATGAGCAGTTCTTC; j_gene: TRBJ2-1; d_gene: TRBD2; v_gene: TRBV11-2; abundance: .
CDR3aa: CASTLGLGTEAFF; CDR3nt: TGTGCCAGCACCTTGGGGCTGGGCACTGAAGCTTTCTTT; j_gene: TRBJ1-1; d_gene: .; v_gene: TRBV27; abundance: .
CDR3aa: CASSEYRGSKDTQYF; CDR3nt: TGTGCCAGCAGTGAATATCGAGGGAGTAAAGATACGCAGTATTTT; j_gene: TRBJ2-3; d_gene: .; v_gene: TRBV25-1; abundance: once
CDR3aa: CASSPLEAGGAGAFF; CDR3nt: TGTGCCAGCAGCCCCCTCGAGGCAGGGGGCGCGGGAGCTTTCTTT; j_gene: TRBJ1-1; d_gene: TRBD1; v_gene: TRBV27; abundance: once
CDR3aa: CASSGITSNQPQHF; CDR3nt: TGTGCCAGCTCGGGGATCACTAGCAATCAGCCCCAGCATTTT; j_gene: TRBJ1-5; d_gene: .; v_gene: TRBV2; abundance: .